Reported below is one T cell receptor (beta chain). Here immunoSEQ multiplex PCR was the method, and the copy in TCRdb shows in-frame clones only, minus some. The profile shows about 63,000 clones, roughly four fifths of them singletons. This record comes from a study of blood T cell repertoires in COVID-19. The wider study: T cells, B-cell-depleted T cells, or PBMCs provided the cDNA or gDNA that served as material.

This sequence was found in a human donor in a cohort sampled during active COVID-19. The sample consisted of peripheral blood.

This CDR3 is CASSSGSTNEKLFF. As DNA, the CDR3 is TGTGCCAGCAGCTCGGGTTCAACTAATGAAAAACTGTTTTTT. The chain employs TRBV11-2 and TRBJ1-4; no definite D call. Germline CDR1 and CDR2: SGHAT and FQNNGV. This CDR3 spans 14 amino acids. The V end lost 4 bases, the J end lost 0 bases, and 6 bases lay between the germline ends.